The T cell receptor (beta chain) under discussion was sequenced for a study of cytomegalovirus exposure and HLA in healthy donors. The wider study: From HLA-typed donors, an early data release held approximately 85 million unique TCRs. In terms of ancestry, the Caucasian-associated cluster contained 81% of the 300 to 400 genotyped donors.

This clone has only one observation. Its antigen is not identified. The study, taken as a whole, reports: Specificity of three CMV-associated chains for CMV antigens was verified in vitro.

Vbeta (60) and Jbeta (13) primers were used in the PCR. TCRdb keeps only in-frame clones here, not all; method: immunoSEQ multiplex PCR. The sample contains around 94,000 clones, over 60% of which appear only once. Trimming cost V 0 bases and J 4 bases; bases outside gene matches: 1. Germline assignment: CDR1 SGHTA and CDR2 FQGNSA. The CDR3 length is 14 residues. Sample: PBMCs. The chain employs TRBV7-2 and TRBJ2-7, with 9 nucleotides matching TRBD2. This clonotype was sampled from a woman aged 40-49 years in good health and CMV-seropositive. The CDR3 loop is CASSLAAGGYEQYF. The CDR3 bases are TGTGCCAGCAGCTTAGCGGCGGGAGGGTACGAGCAGTACTTC.